The T cell receptor (beta chain) under discussion was sequenced for a study of control samples from healthy donors and cancer patients. This clone was observed once. The CDR3 runs to 16 residues. Per the germline V gene, CDR1 is SGHRS and CDR2 is YFSETQ. Trimming at V came to 0 bases and at J to 5 bases, leaving 8 bases not matched to a gene. Assay: immunoSEQ multiplex PCR; the TCRdb copy retains only in-frame clones and omits some. The table includes around 130,000 clones, roughly 90% detected once. The chain couples TRBV5-1 to TRBJ2-4; 7 bases agree with TRBD2. The source of this sequence is a man aged 45-65 years in good health. The sequenced material came from blood. The CDR3 sequence: CASSLESGGNENIQYF. The CDR3 DNA sequence: TGCGCCAGCAGCTTGGAATCGGGGGGAAACGAAAACATTCAGTACTTC.